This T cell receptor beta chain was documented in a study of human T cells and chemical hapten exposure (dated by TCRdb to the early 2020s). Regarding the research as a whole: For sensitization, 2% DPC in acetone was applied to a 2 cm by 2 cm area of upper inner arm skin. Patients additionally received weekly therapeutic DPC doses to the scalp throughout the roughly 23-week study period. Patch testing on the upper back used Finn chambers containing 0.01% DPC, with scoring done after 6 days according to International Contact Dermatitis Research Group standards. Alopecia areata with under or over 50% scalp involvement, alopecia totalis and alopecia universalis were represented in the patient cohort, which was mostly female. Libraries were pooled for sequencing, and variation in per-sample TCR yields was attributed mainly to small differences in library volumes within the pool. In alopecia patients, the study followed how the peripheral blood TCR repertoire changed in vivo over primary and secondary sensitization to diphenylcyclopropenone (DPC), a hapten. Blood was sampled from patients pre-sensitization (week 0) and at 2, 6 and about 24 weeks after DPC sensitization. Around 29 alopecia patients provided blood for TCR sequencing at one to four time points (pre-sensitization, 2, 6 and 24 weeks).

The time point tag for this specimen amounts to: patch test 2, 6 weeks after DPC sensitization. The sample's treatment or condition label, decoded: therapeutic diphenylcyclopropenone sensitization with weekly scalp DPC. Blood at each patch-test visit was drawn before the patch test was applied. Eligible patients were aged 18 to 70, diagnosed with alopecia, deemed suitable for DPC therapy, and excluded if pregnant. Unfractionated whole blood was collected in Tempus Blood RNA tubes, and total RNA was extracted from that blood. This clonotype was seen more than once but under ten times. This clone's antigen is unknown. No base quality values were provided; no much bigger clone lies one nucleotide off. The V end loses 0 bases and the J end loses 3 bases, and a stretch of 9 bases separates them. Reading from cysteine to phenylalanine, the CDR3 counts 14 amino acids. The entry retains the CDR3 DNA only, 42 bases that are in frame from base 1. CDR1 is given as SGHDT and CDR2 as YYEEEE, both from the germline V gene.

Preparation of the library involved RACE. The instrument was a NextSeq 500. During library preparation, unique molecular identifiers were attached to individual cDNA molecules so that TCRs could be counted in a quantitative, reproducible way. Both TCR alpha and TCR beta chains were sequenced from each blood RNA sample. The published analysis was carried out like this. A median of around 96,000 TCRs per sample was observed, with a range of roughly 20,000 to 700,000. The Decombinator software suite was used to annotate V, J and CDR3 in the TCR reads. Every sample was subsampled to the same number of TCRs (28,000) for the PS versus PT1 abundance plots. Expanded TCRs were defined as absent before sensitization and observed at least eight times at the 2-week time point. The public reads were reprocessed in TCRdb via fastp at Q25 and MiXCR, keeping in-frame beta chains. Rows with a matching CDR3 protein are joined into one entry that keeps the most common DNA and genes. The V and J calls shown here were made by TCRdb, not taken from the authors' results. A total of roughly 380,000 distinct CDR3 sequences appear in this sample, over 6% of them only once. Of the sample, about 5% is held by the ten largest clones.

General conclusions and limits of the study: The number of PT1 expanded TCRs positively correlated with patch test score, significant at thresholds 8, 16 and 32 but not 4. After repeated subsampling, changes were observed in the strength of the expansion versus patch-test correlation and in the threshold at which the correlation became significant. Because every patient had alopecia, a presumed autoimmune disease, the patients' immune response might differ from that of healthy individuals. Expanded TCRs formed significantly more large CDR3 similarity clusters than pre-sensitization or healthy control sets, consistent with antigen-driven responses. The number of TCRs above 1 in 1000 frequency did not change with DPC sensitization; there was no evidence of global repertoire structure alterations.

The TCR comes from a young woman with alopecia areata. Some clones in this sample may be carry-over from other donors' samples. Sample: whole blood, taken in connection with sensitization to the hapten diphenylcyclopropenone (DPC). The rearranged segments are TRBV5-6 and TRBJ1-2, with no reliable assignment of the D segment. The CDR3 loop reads CASSLGEWDYGYTF. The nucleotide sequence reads TGTGCCAGCAGCTTGGGCGAGTGGGACTATGGCTACACCTTC.